The sequence of this TCR beta chain was determined in a study of OX40 agonist ivuxolimab in advanced cancers. Overall study context: The dose-escalation group included hepatocellular carcinoma, melanoma, renal cell carcinoma and head and neck cancer.

Overall study results and limits: People who partly responded at 0.1-3.0 mg/kg had some of the least clonal expansion seen.

Profiled with immunoSEQ multiplex PCR; TCRdb holds only in-frame clones, not every one. The top ten clones hold roughly 6.3% of a sample with approximately 70,000 clones, around 83% of them seen once. The timepoints at which blood was sampled were baseline, cycle 4 day 1, and cycle 7 day 1. V gave up 2 bases and J gave up 2 bases; unmatched junction bases: 12. CDR3 length: 18 amino acids. Germline V lookup: CDR1 SGDLS, CDR2 YYNGEE. Of note for this clone: Its antigen is unknown.

The material was CD4+ or CD8+ T cells sorted from blood, obtained in a trial of the OX40 agonist ivuxolimab. This receptor was identified in an adult with an advanced solid tumor such as melanoma, head and neck, liver or kidney cancer. The chain joins TRBV9 to TRBJ2-3; 9 bases align to TRBD1. The CDR3 sequence is CASSVSPGQGSNTDTQYF. Here the CDR3 DNA reads TGTGCCAGCAGCGTCTCCCCGGGACAGGGCTCGAACACAGATACGCAGTATTTT.